Listed below are T cell receptor beta chains from one sample, sequenced in a study of blood T cell repertoires in COVID-19. Profiled with immunoSEQ multiplex PCR; TCRdb holds only in-frame clones, not every one. The sample holds approximately 50,000 clones; approximately 91% are singletons and the top ten take around 6.5%. Sequenced: peripheral blood. The source is a man in his forties or fifties with active COVID-19. Both conserved end residues are part of each CDR3. D genes are given only for firm matches. Clone size is shown for a subset of rows, as once, few, many or a class of expanded clone.

TRBV19,few,TRBJ1-2,.,CASSIDLLEGSTSTYGYTF,TGTGCCAGTAGTATAGATCTATTGGAGGGGAGTACGTCTACCTATGGCTACACCTTC
TRBV3-1/TRBV3-2,.,TRBJ2-5,TRBD1,CASSQYRGLGETQYF,TGTGCCAGCAGCCAGTACAGGGGTCTCGGAGAGACCCAGTACTTC
TRBV6-4,.,TRBJ1-5,TRBD1,CASSTGAGNQPQHF,TGTGCCAGCAGTACAGGGGCCGGCAATCAGCCCCAGCATTTT
TRBV10-3,.,TRBJ2-7,.,CAIRRGLEKYEQYF,TGTGCCATCCGCCGGGGGTTAGAGAAATACGAGCAGTACTTC
TRBV5-1,.,TRBJ2-1,TRBD1,CASSTDRGAYNEQFF,TGCGCCAGCAGCACCGACAGGGGGGCCTACAATGAGCAGTTCTTC
TRBV7-9,.,TRBJ2-5,TRBD1,CASSPGQGAIGTQYF,TGTGCCAGCAGCCCAGGACAGGGGGCGATAGGGACCCAGTACTTC
TRBV3-1/TRBV3-2,.,TRBJ2-7,.,CASSLAQLLNSYEQYF,TGTGCCAGCAGCCTGGCCCAGTTGCTGAACTCCTACGAGCAGTACTTC
TRBV7-8,.,TRBJ2-5,.,CASSSEETQYF,TGTGCCAGCAGCTCCGAAGAGACCCAGTACTTC
TRBV10-2,medium-sized,TRBJ1-2,.,CASSGRLGYGYTF,TGCGCCAGCAGTGGGAGGTTGGGCTATGGCTACACCTTC
TRBV6-6,.,TRBJ1-5,.,CASSLGAVSNQPQHF,TGTGCCAGCAGTTTAGGGGCTGTAAGCAATCAGCCCCAGCATTTT
TRBV15,.,TRBJ1-3,.,CATSRGQGTGNTIYF,TGTGCCACCAGCAGAGGTCAGGGGACTGGAAACACCATATATTTT
TRBV28,.,TRBJ1-2,.,CASQGSAYGYTF,TGTGCCAGCCAGGGCTCCGCCTATGGCTACACCTTC
TRBV15,.,TRBJ1-3,.,CATSRGGGSSGNTIYF,TGTGCCACCAGCAGGGGCGGCGGGTCCTCTGGAAACACCATATATTTT
TRBV30,.,TRBJ2-2,.,CAWSVYVPGELFF,TGTGCCTGGAGTGTATATGTTCCCGGGGAGCTGTTTTTT
TRBV3-1/TRBV3-2,.,TRBJ2-1,TRBD2,CASSHKLAARYYNEQFF,TGTGCCAGCAGCCATAAGCTAGCGGCACGTTACTACAATGAGCAGTTCTTC
TRBV7-9,.,TRBJ1-2,.,CASSLRVSGYTF,TGTGCCAGCAGCTTGAGGGTATCTGGCTACACCTTC
TRBV6-6,.,TRBJ2-6,TRBD1,CASSPGTGVSGANVLTF,TGTGCCAGCAGTCCCGGGACAGGGGTCTCTGGGGCCAACGTCCTGACTTTC
TRBV19,.,TRBJ2-4,.,CASTGGAKNIQYF,TGTGCCAGTACAGGTGGAGCCAAAAACATTCAGTACTTC
TRBV5-5,.,TRBJ2-1,.,CASSPYLNNEQFF,TGTGCCAGCAGCCCCTACCTAAACAATGAGCAGTTCTTC
TRBV6-5,.,TRBJ2-5,TRBD2,CASSAWASGGETQYF,TGTGCCAGCAGCGCCTGGGCCAGCGGGGGTGAGACCCAGTACTTC
TRBV7-2,.,TRBJ2-3,TRBD2,CASSLSSSGSIADTQYF,TGTGCCAGCAGCTTAAGTTCCAGCGGGAGTATCGCAGATACGCAGTATTTT
TRBV28,.,TRBJ2-7,.,CASSLDRETNSYEQYF,TGTGCCAGCAGTTTAGACCGGGAGACTAACTCGTACGAGCAGTACTTC
TRBV6-2/TRBV6-3,.,TRBJ2-4,TRBD1,CASSYSTGVAKNIQYF,TGTGCCAGCAGTTACTCGACAGGGGTTGCCAAAAACATTCAGTACTTC
TRBV20-1,.,TRBJ2-7,TRBD2,CSASGARQRGGYEQYF,TGCAGTGCTAGTGGAGCGCGCCAGCGGGGTGGCTACGAGCAGTACTTC
TRBV7-9,.,TRBJ2-7,.,CAGSFCEQYF,TGTGCCGGCAGCTTCTGCGAGCAGTACTTC
TRBV30,.,TRBJ1-1,TRBD1,CAWKDRSNTEAFF,TGTGCCTGGAAGGACAGGTCAAACACTGAAGCTTTCTTT
TRBV19,few,TRBJ1-5,.,CASTQGWNQPQHF,TGTGCCAGTACGCAGGGGTGGAATCAGCCCCAGCATTTT
TRBV13,.,TRBJ2-1,TRBD2,CASSFDLNLAGSEYNEQFF,TGTGCCAGCAGCTTCGATCTTAACCTAGCGGGATCCGAATACAATGAGCAGTTCTTC
TRBV13,.,TRBJ2-7,TRBD2,CASSLGAAGSLYEQYF,TGTGCCAGCAGCTTAGGCGCAGCGGGAAGTCTTTACGAGCAGTACTTC
TRBV7-4,once,TRBJ1-3,.,CASSATGLWRTGNTIYF,TGTGCCAGCAGCGCGACAGGTTTGTGGAGAACTGGAAACACCATATATTTT
TRBV11-2,.,TRBJ2-1,.,CASSHTSSSYNEQFF,TGTGCCAGCAGCCACACGTCTAGCTCCTACAATGAGCAGTTCTTC
TRBV6-6,few,TRBJ1-4,.,CASTPGANEKLFF,TGTGCCAGCACCCCAGGGGCGAATGAAAAACTGTTTTTT